This entry describes one TCR beta chain. The data are from a study of T cells expressing NK-cell markers. TCRdb reprocessed the 5' RACE reads; each CDR3 protein has one entry and no DNA is given. The sample's table shows 130,000 to 150,000 distinct CDR3 sequences. The CDR3 length is 16 residues. The germline V gene encodes CDR1 MNHEY and CDR2 SVGAGI. This clonotype was obtained from a man aged 18 to 30 in good health. The chain combines TRBV6-5 with TRBJ2-1; with no DNA, the TCRdb D assignment of TRBD2 cannot be verified. Source material: blood T cells: a sorted CD56 or NKG2C T cell subset, CD4+ or CD8+ T cells, or bulk PBMC T cells (not recorded which). CDR3 protein: CASSYSIGTSGPEQFF.